This T cell receptor beta chain originates from a study of PD-1 blockade in classical Hodgkin lymphoma. Time point denoted: cycle 4 day 1 (C4D1), after less than seven weeks of nivolumab. Exposure to brentuximab vedotin varied, and each patient had relapsed following autologous stem cell transplantation. Libraries were prepared by immunoSEQ multiplex PCR; TCRdb keeps only in-frame clonotypes and omits some of them. Of about 60,000 clones listed, roughly 92% are singletons. The TCR sequence derives from a human donor with classical Hodgkin lymphoma. Sequences were derived from peripheral blood mononuclear cells (PBMCs), sampled before the fourth cycle of nivolumab.

CDR3 sequence: CASSIDGGHYNEQFF. Written as DNA, the CDR3 is TGTGCCAGTAGTATAGATGGTGGACACTACAATGAGCAGTTCTTC. The V call is TRBV19, the J call TRBJ2-1, with D possibly TRBD1 on 5 matching bases. Germline CDR1 LNHDA, CDR2 SQIVND (reference sequence). This CDR3 has 15 residues. Trimming removed 0 bases from V and 3 bases from J, with 9 bases in between.